This T cell receptor beta chain was sequenced in a study of T cell responses to AZD1222 COVID-19 vaccine. Study conclusions and caveats: CD4 TCRs associated with vaccination spanned spike, dominating at 160-218 and 743-854. Nearly half of the spike-specific TCRs reportedly recognize variant regions that carry no mutations. Only 5 or 6 people who got AZD1222 tested seropositive at baseline.

As regards this clone: Its antigen remains unknown.

The CDR3 sequence is 14 residues long. V dropped 2 bases and J dropped 6; count of bases not matched to a gene: 6. CDR1 is SGDLS and CDR2 is YYNGEE in the germline V gene. Some clones are missing from TCRdb's copy, which holds only in-frame ones; the method was immunoSEQ multiplex PCR. The sample includes fewer than 120,000 clones, 85% to 90% seen only once; the top ten take about 15%. The J gene is TRBJ1-1, the V gene TRBV9; 8 nucleotides line up with TRBD1. This material consisted of peripheral blood, taken 28 days after the second AZD1222 dose. The TCR originated in an adult who received the AZD1222 COVID-19 vaccine. CDR3 nucleotides: TGTGCCAGCAGCGTTACGGCAGGGGGCCCTGAAGCTTTCTTT. Amino acids: CASSVTAGGPEAFF.